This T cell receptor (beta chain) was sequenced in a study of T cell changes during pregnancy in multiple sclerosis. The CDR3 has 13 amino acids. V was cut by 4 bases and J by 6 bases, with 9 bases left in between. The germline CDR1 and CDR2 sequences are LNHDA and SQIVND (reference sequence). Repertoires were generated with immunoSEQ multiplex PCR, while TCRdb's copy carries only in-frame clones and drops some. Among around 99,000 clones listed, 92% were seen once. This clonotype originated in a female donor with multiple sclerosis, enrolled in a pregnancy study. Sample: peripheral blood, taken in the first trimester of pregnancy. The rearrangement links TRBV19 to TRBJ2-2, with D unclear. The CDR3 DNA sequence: TGTGCCAGTAGTAGCCTAGGCGCCGGGGAGCTGTTTTTT. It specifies CASSSLGAGELFF. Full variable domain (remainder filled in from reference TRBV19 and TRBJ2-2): DGGITQSPKYLFRKEGQNVTLSCEQNLNHDAMYWYRQDPGQGLRLIYYSQIVNDFQKGDIAEGYSVSREKKESFPLTVTSAQKNPTAFYLCASSSLGAGELFFGEGSRLTVL.